What follows are 26 T cell receptor beta chains derived from one specimen sequenced in a study of neurological immune-mediated disorders. MiXCR was run by TCRdb on the 5' RACE reads, yielding one entry per CDR3 protein. The table lists about 31,000 distinct CDR3 sequences, 16% of them singletons. Sample time point: technical triplicate 3. The sample taken for sequencing was CD4+ T cells from blood. These receptors came from a female donor with HTLV-1-associated myelopathy (HAM/TSP).

This clonotype was seen ten or more times. The chain recombines TRBV20-1 with TRBJ2-7, with 12 bases lining up with TRBD2. From germline, CDR1 is DFQATT and CDR2 SNEGSKA (reference sequence). This CDR3 contains 15 residues. Germline trimming cut 3 bases from V and 1 base from J; bases unmatched to any gene: 4. The CDR3 DNA is TGCAGTGCTAGCCTAGCGGGAGGGGGATCCTACGAGCAGTACTTC. Encoded protein: CSASLAGGGSYEQYF.

This clonotype occurred many times. V gene TRBV24-1 combines with J gene TRBJ2-6; 7 bases are shared with TRBD1. The germline V gene encodes CDR1 KGHDR and CDR2 SFDVKD. The ends lost 9 bases at V and 0 bases at J; junction bases unmatched: 7. The CDR3 is 16 amino acids. Written as DNA, the CDR3 is TGTGCCACCGGGGACAGTTCAAACTCTGGGGCCAACGTCCTGACTTTC. Amino acids: CATGDSSNSGANVLTF.

This clonotype came up many times. The chain couples TRBV18 to TRBJ1-5; TRBD1 agrees at 7 bases. The CDR3 loop spans 16 amino acids. Losses at the gene ends were 2 bases for V and 4 bases for J; bases not matched to a gene: 8. Germline assignment: CDR1 KGHSH and CDR2 LQKENI. The CDR3 reads CASSPTGPGGNQPQHF. The CDR3 DNA is TGTGCCAGCTCACCAACCGGGCCAGGGGGAAATCAGCCCCAGCATTTT.

This clonotype is medium-sized by share. The V gene is TRBV28, the J gene TRBJ2-4, with D maybe TRBD2 (6 bases). Trimming pared 7 bases from V and 0 bases from J, leaving 10 bases between. Germline V lookup: CDR1 MDHEN, CDR2 SYDVKM. The CDR3 is 14 amino acids. The CDR3 sequence is CASTPGLAKNIQYF. In nucleotides, the CDR3 is TGTGCCAGCACACCGGGACTAGCCAAAAACATTCAGTACTTC.

This clonotype rates as medium-sized. The chain carries TRBV20-1 and TRBJ2-2, with TRBD1 matching over 11 bases. This CDR3 has 15 residues. V gave up 6 bases and J gave up 4 bases; unmatched junction bases: 7. The germline gives CDR1 DFQATT, CDR2 SNEGSKA (reference sequence). For the CDR3, the DNA is TGCAGTGCCGAGGACAGGGGGCGAAGCACCGGGGAGCTGTTTTTT. Translated, it gives CSAEDRGRSTGELFF.

There are many counts of this clonotype. This sequence joins TRBV7-2 and TRBJ1-2; 8 bases line up with TRBD1. The germline V gene encodes CDR1 SGHTA and CDR2 FQGNSA. The CDR3 loop spans 14 amino acids. The trim removed 1 base at V and 6 bases at J, leaving 4 bases unmatched. This CDR3 reads CASSLVGGQDGYTF. The CDR3 DNA reads TGTGCCAGCAGCTTAGTAGGGGGACAGGATGGCTACACCTTC.

In its sample, this clonotype was seen many times. At one end the junction does not follow the germline gene, possibly because of a read error. The rearrangement joins TRBV7-3 to TRBJ2-3; the D gene is possibly TRBD2 (5 bases). The germline V gene has CDR1 SGHTA and CDR2 FQGTGA. The CDR3 contains 15 residues. CDR3 in DNA: TGTGTCAGCAGCTCCACCGGGATCAGCACAGATACGCAGTATTTT. It translates to CVSSSTGISTDTQYF.

This clonotype is labeled as medium-sized. The chain has TRBV3-1 and TRBJ2-7; no clear D gene. The V and J ends lost 4 bases and 5 bases respectively, with 9 bases between them. Germline CDR1 LGHDT, CDR2 YNNKEL (reference sequence). The CDR3 sequence is 12 residues long. The chain's CDR3 is CASSLGRDEQYF. The CDR3 DNA reads TGTGCCAGCAGCCTGGGTAGGGACGAGCAGTACTTC.

The table lists this clonotype with many counts. The chain has TRBV5-1 and TRBJ2-3, with a possible D match to TRBD2 (5 bases). The CDR3 consists of 14 residues. Germline V gene lookup returns CDR1 SGHRS and CDR2 YFSETQ. V lost 3 bases to trimming and J lost 4 bases, with 12 bases between them. The CDR3 region has the DNA TGCGCCAGCAGCTATGAGGGCACGGCAGATACGCAGTATTTT. This sequence encodes CASSYEGTADTQYF.

This clonotype was detected many times. The rearrangement uses TRBV9 and TRBJ2-2; D might be TRBD2 (6 bases). V lost 0 bases, J lost 1 base, and 13 bases lay in between. Looked up from germline, CDR1 is SGDLS and CDR2 is YYNGEE. The CDR3 has 17 amino acids. This CDR3 is CASSVVGGRWNTGELFF. CDR3 sequence (DNA): TGTGCCAGCAGCGTAGTGGGAGGACGCTGGAACACCGGGGAGCTGTTTTTT.

This clonotype was seen ten or more times. The chain carries TRBV4-1 and TRBJ1-4; 8 bases match TRBD1. CDR3 length: 18 residues. Germline CDR1 MGHRA, CDR2 YSYEKL. The V segment lost 2 bases and the J segment 5 bases; nucleotides outside the gene matches: 13. The CDR3 spells CASSQHPDRERSNEKLFF. CDR3 coding DNA: TGCGCCAGCAGCCAACACCCGGACAGGGAAAGATCCAATGAAAAACTGTTTTTT.

This clonotype was picked up many times. The chain recombines TRBV5-1 with TRBJ1-4, with D possibly being TRBD1 (6 bases). The CDR3 extends over 15 amino acids. Germline V gene sequence: CDR1 SGHRS, CDR2 YFSETQ. V was cut by 0 bases and J by 3 bases, with 9 bases left in between. The CDR3 is CASSLAGHSNEKLFF. The CDR3 nucleotides read TGCGCCAGCAGCTTGGCGGGACATTCTAATGAAAAACTGTTTTTT.

This clonotype has ten or more counts. This rearrangement joins TRBV6-5 to TRBJ1-2; 7 nucleotides match TRBD1. V was clipped by 4 bases and J by 3 bases; unmatched bases: 2. Per the germline V gene, CDR1 is MNHEY and CDR2 is SVGAGI. This CDR3 has 13 residues. The CDR3 spells CASSSTGDYGYTF. For the CDR3, the DNA is TGTGCCAGCAGTTCCACAGGGGACTATGGCTACACCTTC.

V is TRBV24-1 and J is TRBJ2-1; tentatively, D is TRBD1 or TRBD2 (6 bases each). From germline, CDR1 is KGHDR and CDR2 SFDVKD. The CDR3 runs to 14 residues. Between the trimmed V and J ends, which lost 7 bases and 12 bases, there was a span of 21 bases. The CDR3 reads CATSPEGVGDTQFF. Written as DNA, the CDR3 is TGTGCCACCAGCCCGGAGGGGGTAGGAGATACGCAGTTCTTC.

This clonotype was counted ten times or more. The rearrangement joins TRBV7-2 to TRBJ1-5, with D possibly being TRBD1 (6 bases). The CDR3 is made up of 15 amino acids. The V gene lost 0 bases and the J gene lost 1 base, with 7 bases spanning the gap. Germline CDR1 SGHTA, CDR2 FQGNSA. The CDR3 sequence: CASSLAGGSNQPQHF. CDR3 coding DNA: TGTGCCAGCAGCTTAGCTGGGGGCAGCAATCAGCCCCAGCATTTT.

This clonotype has a count of ten or more. DNA of the CDR3: TGTGCCAGCAGCCGGACAGGAGCCCGAGAGCCCCAGCATTTT. This gives the protein CASSRTGAREPQHF. This chain connects TRBV2 to TRBJ1-5; 7 bases map to TRBD1. V trimming: 6 bases; J trimming: 8 bases; junction bases outside the gene matches: 10. Germline CDR1 SNHLY, CDR2 FYNNEI. CDR3 size: 14 residues.

The gene calls are TRBV20-1 and TRBJ2-1; D remains unclear. CDR1 is DFQATT and CDR2 is SNEGSKA in the germline V gene (reference sequence). This CDR3 is 14 amino acids long. V gave up 8 bases and J gave up 7 bases, with 21 bases separating them. CDR3 sequence (DNA): TGCAGTAACATACGAGCTGGAGAGAGGAATGAGCAGTTCTTC. It codes for CSNIRAGERNEQFF.

At least ten counts were recorded for this clonotype. The rearrangement uses TRBV6-6 and TRBJ1-1; unclear D gene. CDR3 length: 11 amino acids. V was pared by 8 bases and J by 3 bases, with 7 bases between. In germline, CDR1 is MNHNY, CDR2 SVGAGI (reference sequence). The CDR3 region has the DNA TGTGCCAGCGTTCGATACACTGAAGCTTTCTTT. Amino acids: CASVRYTEAFF.

This clonotype was recorded many times. The V call is TRBV7-2, the J call TRBJ2-5; tentative D call: TRBD2 (5 bases). Germline CDR1 and CDR2: SGHTA and FQGNSA. This CDR3 comprises 14 residues. Deletions cut 1 base from V and 1 base from J, with 7 bases between. CDR3 nucleotide sequence: TGTGCCAGCAGCTTAGGACTATCCCAAGAGACCCAGTACTTC. It yields the protein CASSLGLSQETQYF.

This clonotype came up many times. V usage is TRBV7-9 and J usage is TRBJ2-7, with unresolved D. The CDR3 is made up of 12 amino acids. V dropped 4 bases and J dropped 0 bases, with 4 bases sitting between them. Germline values: CDR1 SEHNR, CDR2 FQNEAQ (reference sequence). The DNA for the CDR3 is TGTGCCAGCAGCTCCAGCTCCTACGAGCAGTACTTC. This translates into CASSSSSYEQYF.

This clonotype was seen many times. J is TRBJ2-7 and V is TRBV2, with 12 bases lining up with TRBD1. The CDR3 sequence is 15 residues long. Trimming took 6 bases from V and 5 from J; bases not matched to a gene: 8. Germline-derived CDR1 and CDR2 are SNHLY and FYNNEI. The CDR3 spells CASSSRGTGGHEQYF. CDR3 bases: TGTGCCAGCAGCTCTCGCGGGACAGGGGGCCACGAGCAGTACTTC.

This clonotype was observed at least ten times. The gene calls are TRBV6-5 and TRBJ1-2; 11 nucleotides match TRBD1. The junction had 9 bases not matched to a gene; V was cut back by 8 bases and J by 4 bases. The CDR3 contains 15 residues. Germline CDR1 is MNHEY and CDR2 is SVGAGI. In DNA, the CDR3 is TGTGCCAGCTTGGACAGGGGGCGAAGTATCTATGGCTACACCTTC. Its protein is CASLDRGRSIYGYTF.

This clonotype occurred many times. V gene TRBV29-1 combines with J gene TRBJ2-3; 11 bases are shared with TRBD1. The trim removed 6 bases at V and 4 bases at J, leaving 3 bases unmatched. The CDR3 covers 13 residues. CDR1 is SQVTM, CDR2 ANQGSEA, per germline. CDR3: CSVGTGGSDTQYF. The CDR3, as DNA: TGCAGCGTCGGGACAGGGGGTTCAGATACGCAGTATTTT.

This clonotype was seen at least ten times. The rearrangement uses TRBV20-1 and TRBJ2-3, with 9 positions matching TRBD1. Germline assignment: CDR1 DFQATT and CDR2 SNEGSKA (reference sequence). The junction had 6 bases not matched to a gene; V was cut back by 5 bases and J by 3 bases. The CDR3 contains 14 residues. The CDR3 sequence: CSAVTGGWTDTQYF. For the CDR3, the DNA is TGCAGTGCTGTCACAGGGGGCTGGACAGATACGCAGTATTTT.

This clonotype was seen ten or more times. V and J are TRBV29-1 and TRBJ1-1, with unresolved D. From germline, CDR1 is SQVTM and CDR2 ANQGSEA. This CDR3 has 12 amino acids. The ends were cut back, 8 bases at V and 3 bases at J, with 13 bases in the middle. The CDR3 loop is CSTRIEDTEAFF. In DNA, the CDR3 is TGCAGCACCAGGATCGAGGACACTGAAGCTTTCTTT.

Many counts were recorded for this clonotype. The CDR3 DNA reads TGTGCCAGCAGCACAGGGACAGGGAAGCATTCACCCCTCCACTTT. Amino acid sequence: CASSTGTGKHSPLHF. The chain recombines TRBV6-6 with TRBJ1-6, with TRBD1 identical over 9 bases. The CDR3 sequence is 15 residues long. CDR1 MNHNY and CDR2 SVGAGI come from the germline V gene (reference sequence). After removal of 6 bases from V and 8 bases from J, the junction contained 8 bases not matched to a gene.